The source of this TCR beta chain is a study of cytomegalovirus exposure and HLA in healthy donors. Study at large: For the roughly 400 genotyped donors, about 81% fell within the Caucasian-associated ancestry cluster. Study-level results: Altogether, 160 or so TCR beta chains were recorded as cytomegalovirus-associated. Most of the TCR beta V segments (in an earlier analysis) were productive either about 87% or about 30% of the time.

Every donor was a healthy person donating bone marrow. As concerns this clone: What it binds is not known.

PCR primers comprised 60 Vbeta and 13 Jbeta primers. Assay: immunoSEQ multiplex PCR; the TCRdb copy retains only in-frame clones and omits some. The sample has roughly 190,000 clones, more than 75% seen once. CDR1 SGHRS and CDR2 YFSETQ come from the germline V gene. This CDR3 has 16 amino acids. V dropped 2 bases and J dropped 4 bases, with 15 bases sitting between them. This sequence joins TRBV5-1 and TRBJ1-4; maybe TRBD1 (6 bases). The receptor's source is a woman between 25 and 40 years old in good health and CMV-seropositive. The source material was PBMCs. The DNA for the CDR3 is TGCGCCAGCAGCTTTAGAGGGGGTGCCGGTAATGAAAAACTGTTTTTT. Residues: CASSFRGGAGNEKLFF.